This entry lists 2 T cell receptor beta chains sequenced from one sample in a study of shared clonotypes between healthy human individuals. TCRdb's copy holds only in-frame clones and misses some; the assay was immunoSEQ multiplex PCR. The repertoire consists of around 2.5 million clones, with roughly 93% occurring once and the leading ten covering about 0.34%. Material for sequencing was naive CD4+ T cells from PBMCs. Subset noted: CD45RA+ positively selected. Every receptor here comes from a man aged 18 to 29 in good health. Some clones in this sample may be carry-over from other donors' samples.

J is TRBJ2-3 and V is TRBV9; TRBD2 matches at 11 bases. CDR3 size: 18 residues. Germline values: CDR1 SGDLS, CDR2 YYNGEE. J lost 0 bases, V lost 1 base, and 7 bases had no gene match. This CDR3 is CASSVYNGTSGSTDTQYF. The CDR3 DNA reads TGTGCCAGCAGCGTATACAACGGGACTAGCGGAAGCACAGATACGCAGTATTTT.

This clone was recorded once. This chain connects TRBV28 to TRBJ2-2, with D perhaps matching TRBD1 (6 bases). Germline V gene lookup returns CDR1 MDHEN and CDR2 SYDVKM. This CDR3 is 15 amino acids long. V lost 3 bases, J lost 4 bases, and 12 bases lay in between. In DNA form, the CDR3 reads TGTGCCAGCAGTTTCCACAGGGTGGGCACCGGGGAGCTGTTTTTT. This translates into CASSFHRVGTGELFF.